The 27 T cell receptor beta chains reported below all come from one sample, sequenced in a study of blood T cell repertoires in COVID-19. The protocol was immunoSEQ multiplex PCR, while the TCRdb copy is restricted to in-frame clones and leaves out a portion. The sample shows 90,000 to 130,000 clones, roughly 82% of them seen only once. The material sequenced was peripheral blood. Receptor source: a woman aged 55-69 years with acute or convalescent COVID-19.

The gene calls are TRBV5-6 and TRBJ2-1; the match to TRBD2 covers 13 bases. The junction had 2 bases not matched to a gene; V was cut back by 0 bases and J by 2 bases. The CDR3 consists of 17 residues. Germline CDR1 SGHDT, CDR2 YYEEEE. The CDR3 DNA sequence: TGTGCCAGCAGCTTGGCGACTAGCGGGGGGACCTACAATGAGCAGTTCTTC. It specifies CASSLATSGGTYNEQFF. The full variable domain, in which reference TRBV5-6 and TRBJ2-1 provide the parts outside the CDR3, is DAGVTQSPTHLIKTRGQQVTLRCSPKSGHDTVSWYQQALGQGPQFIFQYYEEEERQRGNFPDRFSGHQFPNYSSELNVNALLLGDSALYLCASSLATSGGTYNEQFFGPGTRLTVL.

The chain recombines TRBV7-2 with TRBJ2-7; TRBD2 matches at 8 bases. Trimming removed 6 bases from V and 2 bases from J; junction bases left unmatched: 9. Germline CDR1 SGHTA, CDR2 FQGNSA. CDR3 length: 15 residues. The CDR3 loop is CASSTRGGLAYEQYF. DNA for the CDR3: TGTGCCAGCAGTACACGCGGGGGGCTCGCCTACGAGCAGTACTTC.

The V call is TRBV28, the J call TRBJ1-2, with 7 nucleotides matching TRBD1. With 6 bases clipped from V and 4 bases from J, the junction kept 5 bases outside the gene matches. This CDR3 contains 13 residues. CDR1 is MDHEN, CDR2 SYDVKM, per germline. The CDR3 DNA sequence: TGTGCCAGCAGGCTACAGGGGATCTATGGCTACACCTTC. Translating it yields CASRLQGIYGYTF.

The chain couples TRBV5-1 to TRBJ2-1, with 7 bases that match TRBD2. The ends lost 1 base at V and 8 bases at J; junction bases unmatched: 6. CDR3 length: 14 residues. Germline V gene sequence: CDR1 SGHRS, CDR2 YFSETQ. CDR3 region: CASSLLLARDEQFF. CDR3 nucleotides: TGCGCCAGCAGCTTGTTACTAGCGCGGGATGAGCAGTTCTTC.

The chain employs TRBV5-4 and TRBJ1-1; D gene ambiguous. Germline CDR1 is SGHNT and CDR2 is YYREEE (reference sequence). V gave up 1 base and J gave up 7 bases, with 11 bases separating them. The CDR3 contains 13 residues. In DNA form, the CDR3 reads TGTGCCAGCAGCTTGCTACCAAGCAATGAAGCTTTCTTT. Amino acid sequence: CASSLLPSNEAFF.

The chain carries TRBV9 and TRBJ2-3; no reliable D call. Germline CDR1 SGDLS, CDR2 YYNGEE. The CDR3 loop spans 15 amino acids. Between the trimmed V and J ends, which lost 0 bases and 2 bases, there was a span of 10 bases. CDR3: CASSVESSPTDTQYF. The CDR3 nucleotides are TGTGCCAGCAGCGTAGAATCTTCCCCCACAGATACGCAGTATTTT.

The chain links TRBV24-1 to TRBJ2-7; 8 bases are a match to TRBD1. J was trimmed by 3 bases and V by 4 bases; bases with no gene match: 10. CDR3 length: 16 residues. Germline lookup yields CDR1 KGHDR and CDR2 SFDVKD. The chain's CDR3 is CATSDLSWTGNYEQYF. CDR3 nucleotides: TGTGCCACCAGTGACCTGTCCTGGACAGGGAACTACGAGCAGTACTTC.

V and J are TRBV18 and TRBJ2-7; D is possibly TRBD1 (6 bases). This CDR3 contains 16 residues. The V and J ends lost 3 bases and 5 bases respectively, with 20 bases between them. CDR1 is KGHSH, CDR2 LQKENI, per germline. The CDR3 loop reads CASSPGFGGGLDEQYF. Written as DNA, the CDR3 is TGTGCCAGCTCACCGGGGTTTGGGGGCGGATTAGACGAGCAGTACTTC.

This clone was recorded a few times. The V and J genes are TRBV11-3 and TRBJ1-1; TRBD1 is a possible D gene (6 bases). The CDR3 is 15 residues long. V dropped 5 bases and J dropped 4 bases, with 17 bases sitting between them. In germline, CDR1 is SGHNT, CDR2 YENEEA. In nucleotides, the CDR3 is TGTGCCAGCAGCGGGCAGGGGATCTTAAGCACTGAAGCTTTCTTT. Encoded protein: CASSGQGILSTEAFF.

For the CDR3, the DNA is TGTGCCTGGAGTGTAAGGGGGACTATCACAGATACGCAGTATTTT. Its protein product is CAWSVRGTITDTQYF. This chain uses TRBV30 with TRBJ2-3, with D tentatively TRBD2 (7 bases). The germline V and J ends were trimmed by 0 bases and 2 bases, with 12 bases remaining between them. The CDR3 runs to 15 residues. Germline CDR1 GTSNPN, CDR2 SVGIG (reference sequence).

The chain combines TRBV7-3 with TRBJ1-3; 9 nucleotides align to TRBD1. The CDR3 runs 15 residues. The V and J ends lost 5 bases and 3 bases, in that order; junction bases with no gene match: 5. Germline values: CDR1 SGHTA, CDR2 FQGTGA. CDR3 protein: CASSPGQGRGNTIYF. For the CDR3, the DNA is TGTGCCAGCAGCCCGGGACAGGGTCGTGGAAACACCATATATTTT.

This sequence joins TRBV5-4 and TRBJ2-7; TRBD1 aligns across 9 bases. Germline V gene sequence: CDR1 SGHNT, CDR2 YYREEE (reference sequence). With 4 bases clipped from V and 6 bases from J, the junction kept 5 bases outside the gene matches. The CDR3 has 13 residues. CDR3 amino acids: CASSRDRVAEQYF. The CDR3 DNA reads TGTGCCAGCAGCAGGGACAGGGTTGCCGAGCAGTACTTC. Variable domain in full (rest from reference TRBV5-4 and TRBJ2-7): ETGVTQSPTHLIKTRGQQVTLRCSSQSGHNTVSWYQQALGQGPQFIFQYYREEENGRGNFPPRFSGLQFPNYSSELNVNALELDDSALYLCASSRDRVAEQYFGPGTRLTVT.

The chain combines TRBV7-2 with TRBJ1-2, with D maybe TRBD1 (6 bases). Trimming left V 1 base short and J 5 bases short, with 17 bases between. Germline V gene lookup returns CDR1 SGHTA and CDR2 FQGNSA. The CDR3 extends over 16 amino acids. The CDR3 DNA sequence: TGTGCCAGCAGCTTAGAGCTGGCAGGGGATGCATATGGCTACACCTTC. Translated, it gives CASSLELAGDAYGYTF.

The chain combines TRBV7-9 with TRBJ2-3, with 13 bases aligning to TRBD2. Trimming cost V 8 bases and J 2 bases; bases outside gene matches: 10. The germline V gene encodes CDR1 SEHNR and CDR2 FQNEAQ (reference sequence). CDR3 length: 17 residues. CDR3 sequence reads: CASGDILAGGITDTQYF. The CDR3 region has the DNA TGTGCCAGCGGAGACATACTAGCGGGGGGGATCACAGATACGCAGTATTTT.

This chain links TRBV21-1 with TRBJ2-3; TRBD2 reflects the table's D call only, with no check against the DNA. TRBV21-1 is designated a pseudogene. The CDR3 is 16 residues long. The CDR3 DNA reads as TGTGCCAGCAGCAACGGACTAGCGGGGTTGACAGATACGCAGTATTTT. Protein sequence: CASSNGLAGLTDTQYF.

This clone was recorded once. The rearrangement links TRBV15 to TRBJ1-2, with 7 positions matching TRBD1. CDR1 is LNHNV and CDR2 is YYDKDF in the germline V gene (reference sequence). The V gene end was trimmed by 3 bases and the J gene end by 3 bases; junction bases not matched to a gene: 7. The CDR3 length is 15 residues. CDR3 sequence: CATSRTRTGHYGYTF. The CDR3 DNA follows: TGTGCCACCAGCAGGACCAGGACAGGACACTATGGCTACACCTTC.

This clone was seen more than once but under ten times. One end of the junction varies from germline; a read error may be responsible. The chain recombines TRBV30 with TRBJ2-1; the D gene is possibly TRBD1 (7 bases). The CDR3 spans 13 residues. Germline V CDR1 and CDR2: GTSNPN, SVGIG (reference sequence). The chain's CDR3 is CARRGLFYNEQFF. Here the CDR3 DNA reads TGTGCCCGGAGGGGGCTCTTCTACAATGAGCAGTTCTTC.

The V call is TRBV6-6, the J call TRBJ1-6, with a tentative D call TRBD1 (5 bases). CDR1 and CDR2 from the germline V gene are MNHNY and SVGAGI (reference sequence). This CDR3 has 15 amino acids. V was clipped by 0 bases and J by 7 bases, with 10 bases between them. CDR3 DNA: TGTGCCAGCAGTTACTCGGCGGGGCGGAATTCACCCCTCCACTTT. Encoded protein: CASSYSAGRNSPLHF.

The J gene is TRBJ1-1, the V gene TRBV6-5; 8 nucleotides agree with TRBD1. V lost 4 bases and J lost 7; bases outside the gene matches: 5. CDR3 length: 13 amino acids. Germline V gene lookup returns CDR1 MNHEY and CDR2 SVGAGI. CDR3 DNA: TGTGCCAGCAGTTTCACAGGGGGGGGTGAAGCTTTCTTT. It encodes CASSFTGGGEAFF.

V is TRBV6-5 and J is TRBJ1-2; 7 bases agree with TRBD1. This CDR3 region has 15 residues. Trimming took 4 bases from V and 5 from J; bases not matched to a gene: 10. CDR1 is MNHEY, CDR2 SVGAGI, per germline. The chain's CDR3 is CASSFRDSYLYGYTF. CDR3 nucleotides: TGTGCCAGCAGTTTCAGGGACAGCTACTTGTATGGCTACACCTTC.

The CDR3, as DNA: TGTGCCAGCAGCTTGGTTAGCGGGGGGAACAATGAGCAGTTCTTC. As protein: CASSLVSGGNNEQFF. J is TRBJ2-1 and V is TRBV5-6, with 10 bases fitting TRBD2. The V and J ends lost 0 bases and 5 bases, in that order; junction bases with no gene match: 2. The germline CDR1 and CDR2 sequences are SGHDT and YYEEEE. This CDR3 is 15 amino acids long.

This sequence joins TRBV7-9 and TRBJ2-3, with 7 bases that match TRBD1. Germline V gives CDR1 SEHNR, CDR2 FQNEAQ (reference sequence). Germline trimming cut 3 bases from V and 4 bases from J; bases unmatched to any gene: 7. This CDR3 contains 15 residues. CDR3 DNA sequence: TGTGCCAGCAGCTTGGGGCAGGGGGAAGCAGATACGCAGTATTTT. Translated, it gives CASSLGQGEADTQYF.

The CDR3 region is CASSESDTQYF. CDR3 nucleotides: TGTGCCAGCTCAGAGTCAGATACGCAGTATTTT. This chain links TRBV18 with TRBJ2-3; the D is unclear. V lost 5 bases to trimming and J lost 4 bases, with 4 bases between them. Germline CDR1 reads KGHSH; CDR2 reads LQKENI. The CDR3 runs to 11 residues.

The rearrangement joins TRBV30 to TRBJ1-1; D might be TRBD1 (6 bases). The CDR3 extends over 15 amino acids. With 0 bases removed from V and 9 bases from J, the gap between germline ends came to 20 bases. The V gene's germline CDR1 is GTSNPN and CDR2 SVGIG (reference sequence). CDR3: CAWSVLVGQDRKAFF. The CDR3 nucleotides are TGTGCCTGGAGTGTACTGGTGGGACAAGATAGAAAAGCTTTCTTT.

The chain is built from TRBV6-1 and TRBJ2-2; D perhaps matches TRBD1 (5 bases). Germline V CDR1 and CDR2: MNHNS, SASEGT. Trimming left V 3 bases short and J 6 bases short, with 8 bases between. This CDR3 comprises 13 residues. Here the CDR3 reads CASSDRAAGELFF. The CDR3 coding sequence is TGTGCCAGCAGTGACAGGGCCGCCGGGGAGCTGTTTTTT.

The gene calls are TRBV16 and TRBJ1-1; TRBD1 matches at 7 bases. CDR1 is KGHSY and CDR2 is FQNENV in the germline V gene. The CDR3 covers 13 residues. With 0 bases clipped from V and 11 bases from J, the junction kept 6 bases outside the gene matches. The CDR3 sequence: CASSQSRGREAFF. As DNA, the CDR3 is TGTGCCAGCAGCCAATCGAGGGGGCGCGAGGCTTTCTTT.

The chain carries TRBV2 and TRBJ1-6; 7 bases fit TRBD1. CDR1 and CDR2 from the germline V gene are SNHLY and FYNNEI. CDR3 size: 12 residues. V shed 6 bases, J shed 14 bases, and the junction held 7 bases outside the gene matches. The CDR3 DNA is TGTGCCAGCAGGAGGAACCAGGGGGCCCTCCACTTT. Amino acids: CASRRNQGALHF.